This TCR beta chain was captured by sequencing in a study of vaccination and CD4 T cells after COVID-19 (dated by TCRdb to the early 2020s). At the level of the whole study: SARS-CoV-2 positivity had been established in the convalescent patients by nasal swab PCR, and mild disease was recorded in under ten of these patients and severe disease in one. Six males and four females were included in the convalescent cohort, with two Hispanic individuals, seven Caucasians, two Asians and one multiracial person represented. Participants got two doses of the Pfizer-BioNTech BNT162b2 vaccine (n=8) or two doses of the Moderna mRNA-1273 vaccine (n=2). Post-COVID blood samples were collected from convalescent patients a median of approximately 93 days after diagnosis, with a range of about 35 to 170 days. Post-vaccine blood samples were collected a median of about 66 days after the second vaccine dose, ranging from roughly 12 to 250 days. For three convalescent patients, samples were collected at an early post-vaccination timepoint (day 14) as well as at a late post-vaccination timepoint (days 161 to 241). In around 9 COVID-19 convalescent patients and a few infection-naive healthy vaccine recipients, researchers compared the spike-specific CD4+ TCR repertoire from before mRNA vaccination with the repertoire from after.

The paper as a whole reports these results and caveats: Among the post-vaccine SARS-CoV-2-reactive clones in convalescent patients, a median approximately 90% showed up only after vaccination, which suggests vaccine-specific priming. Nearly all vaccine-specific clones in convalescent patients (304 of 307) were mono-reactive for SARS-CoV-2 spike rather than cross-reactive with common cold coronaviruses. The median number of SARS-CoV-2-reactive clonotypes rose from fewer than 25 after infection to 38 after vaccination, but the change was not significant. The study included relatively few convalescent patients and did not analyze early timepoints after natural infection.

Libraries were constructed by PCR. The run used an Illumina iSeq 100. As for the original processing: Non-productive sequences were removed, and CDR3s that did not start with C, did not end with F or W, or were shorter than 7 amino acids were discarded. Using R version 3.6.1, CDR3 homology was evaluated through Levenshtein distances (stringdist) along with unrooted phylogenetic trees (ape). TCRdb reprocessing: public reads trimmed at Q25 with fastp, clones called with MiXCR, in-frame beta chains kept. Rows are combined by CDR3 protein, so each entry shows the most common genes and DNA. These V and J calls derive from TCRdb rather than the authors' analysis. This sample is represented by tens of thousands of distinct CDR3 sequences; approximately 49% of them were singletons. 5.8% of the sample comes from the top ten. Trimming at the junction amounts to 2 bases on V and 0 bases on J, and the germline ends lie 8 bases apart. Including the terminal cysteine and phenylalanine, the CDR3 comprises 15 residues. Here the CDR3 DNA is all that survives: 45 bases in frame from base 1. From a lookup of the germline V gene, CDR1 and CDR2 are KGHDR and SFDVKD.

This clonotype has just a few counts. No antigen is known for it. Base qualities are not at hand, and no much larger clone is one base apart. The sample's time point label, decoded: late sampling 161 to 241 days after vaccination in a few convalescent patients. The convalescent patients' positive SARS-CoV-2 PCR tests were from March to December 2020, which was before the Alpha, Beta and Delta variants emerged in the United States. Ficoll-Paque Plus gradient centrifugation was used to isolate PBMCs from whole blood, and the isolated PBMCs were then either used fresh or cryopreserved at -140C. Material: CD4+ T cells from blood, obtained about 7 months after SARS-CoV-2 vaccination. The chain uses TRBV24-1 and TRBJ2-3; 6 matching bases give a weak D call of TRBD2. The origin of this receptor is a human donor who had recovered from COVID-19. The base sequence is TGTGCCACCAGTGATTGGAGGGACAGCACAGATACGCAGTATTTT. This yields the protein CATSDWRDSTDTQYF.